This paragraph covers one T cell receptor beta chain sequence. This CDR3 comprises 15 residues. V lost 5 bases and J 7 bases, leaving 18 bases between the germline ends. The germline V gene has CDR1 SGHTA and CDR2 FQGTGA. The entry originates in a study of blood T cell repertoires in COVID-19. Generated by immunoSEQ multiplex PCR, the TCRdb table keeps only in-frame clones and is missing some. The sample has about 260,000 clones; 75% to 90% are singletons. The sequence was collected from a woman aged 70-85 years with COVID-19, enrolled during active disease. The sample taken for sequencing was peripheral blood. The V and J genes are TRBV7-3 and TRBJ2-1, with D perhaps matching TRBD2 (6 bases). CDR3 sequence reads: CASSLSGPAKNEQFF. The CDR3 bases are TGTGCCAGCAGCCTTAGCGGACCTGCGAAGAATGAGCAGTTCTTC.